A selection of T cell receptor beta chains follows, all from one sample in a study of blood T cell repertoires in COVID-19. Assay: immunoSEQ multiplex PCR; the TCRdb copy retains only in-frame clones and omits some. The sample includes 45,000 or so clones, about 90% of them seen just once. Sequenced input: peripheral blood. Every receptor here comes from a human donor in a cohort sampled during active COVID-19. Both conserved end residues are part of each CDR3. The order of the fields is V gene, J gene, CDR3 protein.

V: TRBV7-9
J: TRBJ2-7
CDR3: CASSLERKLSYEQYF

V: TRBV9
J: TRBJ1-1
CDR3: CASSVYGGTEAFF

V: TRBV4-1
J: TRBJ1-4
CDR3: CASSQPMLTGGNEKLFF

V: TRBV14
J: TRBJ2-1
CDR3: CASSQVENHGNEQFF

V: TRBV27
J: TRBJ2-5
CDR3: CASSLEGQGHIETQYF

V: TRBV4-3
J: TRBJ2-7
CDR3: CASSQLLAGGSYEQYF

V: TRBV18
J: TRBJ1-2
CDR3: CASSQTTGAEYGYTF

V: TRBV7-8
J: TRBJ1-3
CDR3: CASSPRGSGNTIYF

V: TRBV13
J: TRBJ2-7
CDR3: CASSLGTGGYEQYF

V: TRBV9
J: TRBJ2-7
CDR3: CASSVLSPASGKPTSESYEQYF

V: TRBV11-3
J: TRBJ1-1
CDR3: CASSLVLDRGRSMNTEAFF

V: TRBV4-1
J: TRBJ2-2
CDR3: CASSQVIGRGITGELFF

V: TRBV30
J: TRBJ1-1
CDR3: CAWSRQGALAEAFF

V: TRBV19
J: TRBJ2-5
CDR3: CASSIVTGGPGETQYF

V: TRBV6-2/TRBV6-3
J: TRBJ1-5
CDR3: CASSDRVEQPQHF

V: TRBV18
J: TRBJ1-1
CDR3: CASSGLNTEAFF

V: TRBV19
J: TRBJ2-1
CDR3: CASTPVRSGGYNEQFF

V: TRBV19
J: TRBJ2-7
CDR3: CASSLGHPLTYEQYF

V: TRBV7-2
J: TRBJ2-7
CDR3: CASSPHPHEQYF

V: TRBV2
J: TRBJ1-3
CDR3: CASRSQTGASSGNTIYF

V: TRBV18
J: TRBJ2-3
CDR3: CASSLTGTDTQYF

V: TRBV6-2/TRBV6-3
J: TRBJ2-7
CDR3: CASSPSSYEQYF

V: TRBV4-2
J: TRBJ1-4
CDR3: CASSQEQGKLFF

V: TRBV18
J: TRBJ1-1
CDR3: CASSPRESEAFF

V: TRBV2
J: TRBJ1-2
CDR3: CASSEEGLASKTF

V: TRBV5-1
J: TRBJ2-1
CDR3: CASSLTSGGSYNEQFF

V: TRBV5-1
J: TRBJ2-7
CDR3: CASSLGRQGYEQYF

V: TRBV29-1
J: TRBJ2-3
CDR3: CSGRLAGVPDTQYF

V: TRBV19
J: TRBJ1-1
CDR3: CASSTLAGGAVTEAFF

V: TRBV6-5
J: TRBJ1-2
CDR3: CASRSQGSNYGYTF

V: TRBV7-8
J: TRBJ1-5
CDR3: CASSLRQEVARYQPQHF

V: TRBV7-3
J: TRBJ2-6
CDR3: CASSHTGSGANVLTF

V: TRBV9
J: TRBJ2-1
CDR3: CASSVALGAGGDEQFF

V: TRBV6-6
J: TRBJ2-1
CDR3: CASSSELAGGNEQFF

V: TRBV2
J: TRBJ2-7
CDR3: CASSEARLPYEQYF

V: TRBV7-9
J: TRBJ1-4
CDR3: CASTGRESFNEKLFF